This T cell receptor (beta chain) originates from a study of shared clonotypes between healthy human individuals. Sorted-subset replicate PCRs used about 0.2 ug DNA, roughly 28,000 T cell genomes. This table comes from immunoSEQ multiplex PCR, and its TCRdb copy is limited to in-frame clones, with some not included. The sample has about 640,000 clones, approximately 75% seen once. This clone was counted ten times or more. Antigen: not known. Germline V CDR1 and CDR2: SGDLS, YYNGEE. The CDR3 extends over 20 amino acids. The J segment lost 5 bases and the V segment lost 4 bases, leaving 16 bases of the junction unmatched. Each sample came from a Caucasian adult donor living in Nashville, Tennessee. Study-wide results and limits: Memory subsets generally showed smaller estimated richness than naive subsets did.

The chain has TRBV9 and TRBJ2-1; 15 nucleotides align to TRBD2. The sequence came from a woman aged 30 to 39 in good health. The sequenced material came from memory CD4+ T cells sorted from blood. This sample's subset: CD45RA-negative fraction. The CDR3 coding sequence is TGTGCCAGCAGCCCGTCCGTTGGAGGGTGGACTAGCGGGAGGGACAATGAGCAGTTCTTC. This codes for CASSPSVGGWTSGRDNEQFF. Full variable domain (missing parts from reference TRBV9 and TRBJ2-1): DSGVTQTPKHLITATGQRVTLRCSPRSGDLSVYWYQQSLDQGLQFLIQYYNGEERAKGNILERFSAQQFPDLHSELNLSSLELGDSALYFCASSPSVGGWTSGRDNEQFFGPGTRLTVL.